The 4 T cell receptor beta chains listed next were all sequenced from one sample in a study of T cell clonotyping in hematopoietic cell transplantation. Time point reported: recipient sample about 28 days before transplant, after cytoreduction. Using immunoSEQ multiplex PCR, the repertoire was profiled, and TCRdb retains in-frame clones only, with some absent. The sample holds fewer than 100,000 clones; 90% to 96% are singletons and the top ten take 1.5% to 2%. The sample in question was peripheral blood mononuclear cells, obtained before stem cell transplant. These receptors came from a woman between 50 and 59 years old with acute myeloid leukemia. Some clones in this sample may be carry-over from other donors' samples.

This chain uses TRBV5-6 with TRBJ1-1; D is uncertain. The CDR3 has 15 residues. Per the germline V gene, CDR1 is SGHDT and CDR2 is YYEEEE. V lost 0 bases and J lost 5, with 14 bases in between. The CDR3 reads CASSLVGGEDTEAFF. The CDR3 DNA reads as TGTGCCAGCAGCTTGGTCGGAGGAGAGGATACTGAAGCTTTCTTT.

The V and J genes are TRBV27 and TRBJ2-3; D not resolved. Deletions cut 7 bases from V and 0 bases from J, with 11 bases between. CDR1 is MNHEY and CDR2 is SMNVEV in the germline V gene (reference sequence). The length of the CDR3 is 14 residues. The CDR3: CASKLGRSTDTQYF. In nucleotides, the CDR3 is TGTGCCAGCAAACTCGGCCGAAGCACAGATACGCAGTATTTT.

The chain recombines TRBV7-3 with TRBJ2-5; TRBD2 might be the D (5 bases). V was shortened by 2 bases and J by 7 bases, with 14 bases between the two germline ends. This CDR3 spans 14 amino acids. Germline V CDR1 and CDR2: SGHTA, FQGTGA. The CDR3 sequence is CASSLGVSGRTQYF. Here the CDR3 DNA reads TGTGCCAGCAGCTTAGGGGTTTCGGGGAGGACCCAGTACTTC.

The V and J genes are TRBV29-1 and TRBJ2-1; D gene unclear. The ends were cut back, 4 bases at V and 5 bases at J, with 3 bases in the middle. The CDR3 has 10 amino acids. Germline V gene lookup returns CDR1 SQVTM and CDR2 ANQGSEA. The CDR3 DNA is TGCAGCGTTGCCCACAATGAGCAGTTCTTC. The encoded protein is CSVAHNEQFF.